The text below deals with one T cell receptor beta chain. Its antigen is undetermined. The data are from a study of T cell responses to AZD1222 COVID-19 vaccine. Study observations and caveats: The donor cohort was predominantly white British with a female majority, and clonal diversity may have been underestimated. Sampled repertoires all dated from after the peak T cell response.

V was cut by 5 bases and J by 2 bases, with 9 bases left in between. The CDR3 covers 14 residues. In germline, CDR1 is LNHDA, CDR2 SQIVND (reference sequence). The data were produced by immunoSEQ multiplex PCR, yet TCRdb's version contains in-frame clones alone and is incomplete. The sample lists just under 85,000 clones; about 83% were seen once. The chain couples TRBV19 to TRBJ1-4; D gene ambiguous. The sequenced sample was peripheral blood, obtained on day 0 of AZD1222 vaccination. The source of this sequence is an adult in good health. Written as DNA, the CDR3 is TGTGCCAGTAGTGGACTGGCCACTAATGAAAAACTGTTTTTT. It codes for CASSGLATNEKLFF.